This TCR beta chain was retrieved from a study of blood T cell repertoires in COVID-19. Background on the study: Samples came from the United States, Italy and Spain, spanning acute and convalescent COVID-19. From T cells, B-cell-depleted T cells, or PBMCs came the material, which was cDNA or gDNA.

Source study methods: Amplification of reference gene primers provided the estimated nucleated cell counts. TCRdb keeps only in-frame clones here, not all; method: immunoSEQ multiplex PCR. The V and J calls and clone size come from that table; D and trimming were worked out from the DNA. The table lists some 240,000 clones, about nine tenths of them singletons. This CDR3 is 14 amino acids long. J gave up 4 bases and V 4 bases, and 7 bases lay outside the gene matches. CDR1 is SGHRS, CDR2 YFSETQ, per germline. Sequenced sample: peripheral blood. The receptor comes from a man aged 60-69 years who had recovered from COVID-19. The chain is built from TRBV5-1 and TRBJ2-7; 8 bases are shared with TRBD2. The CDR3 protein is CASSQGAGDYEQYF. The CDR3 DNA is TGCGCCAGCAGCCAAGGAGCGGGGGATTACGAGCAGTACTTC.